What follows are 3 T cell receptor beta chains derived from one specimen sequenced in a study of the immune and genomic landscape of osteosarcoma. The table came from immunoSEQ multiplex PCR; TCRdb's copy has only in-frame clones and leaves some out. The table lists approximately 2,700 clones, approximately 77% of them singletons. The sample consisted of tumor tissue from a local recurrence in the femur. These receptors were taken from a man between 18 and 35 years old with osteosarcoma.

The CDR3 spells CASSQVAGTRDTQYF. CDR3 bases: TGTGCCAGCAGCCAAGTGGCCGGGACTAGAGATACGCAGTATTTT. This chain connects TRBV4-2 to TRBJ2-3, with TRBD2 matching 8 bases. This CDR3 comprises 15 residues. V shed 1 base and J 5 bases; nucleotides not matched to a gene: 5. The germline CDR1 and CDR2 sequences are LGHNA and YNFKEQ.

The gene calls are TRBV30 and TRBJ2-7, with D unclear. V lost 3 bases, J lost 2 bases, and 11 bases lay in between. CDR1 and CDR2 from the germline V gene are GTSNPN and SVGIG (reference sequence). The CDR3 has 13 amino acids. This chain's CDR3 is CAWRVTQTYEQYF. CDR3 nucleotide sequence: TGTGCCTGGAGGGTGACACAGACCTACGAGCAGTACTTC.

This clone was seen a few times. V gene TRBV29-1 combines with J gene TRBJ1-6; D is ambiguous. Per the germline V gene, CDR1 is SQVTM and CDR2 is ANQGSEA. V lost 4 bases and J 10 bases, leaving 17 bases between the germline ends. The CDR3 consists of 14 residues. CDR3 nucleotide sequence: TGCAGCGTTGGAACCGGGCCCCCGGGCTCACCCCTCCACTTT. Residues: CSVGTGPPGSPLHF.